The next 3 T cell receptor beta chains were all read from a single sample in a study of cytomegalovirus exposure and HLA in healthy donors. Both 60 Vbeta primers and 13 Jbeta primers went into the PCR. Produced via immunoSEQ multiplex PCR; TCRdb's table is partial and in-frame only. The data contain about 200,000 clones, more than 65% of them singletons. Sequenced material: PBMCs. These receptors were taken from a man aged 45-65 years in good health and CMV-seronegative.

The chain links TRBV9 to TRBJ2-1; no clear D. Per the germline V gene, CDR1 is SGDLS and CDR2 is YYNGEE. This CDR3 region has 13 residues. The V end was cut by 4 bases, the J end by 7 bases, with 12 bases between. CDR3 in DNA: TGTGCCAGCAGCCAAACGGTGAGGAATGAGCAGTTCTTC. This translates into CASSQTVRNEQFF.

The rearrangement links TRBV5-1 to TRBJ1-1, with D unclear. Trimming removed 4 bases from V and 2 bases from J, with 12 bases in between. CDR3 length: 14 residues. Germline CDR1 SGHRS, CDR2 YFSETQ. The CDR3: CASSGGLANTEAFF. The CDR3 DNA is TGCGCCAGCAGCGGCGGACTCGCTAACACTGAAGCTTTCTTT.

V and J are TRBV5-5 and TRBJ2-7; a possible D gene is TRBD2 (5 bases). Per germline, CDR1 SGHKS and CDR2 YYEKEE (reference sequence). The CDR3 loop spans 14 amino acids. Trimming took 4 bases from V and 3 from J, leaving 14 bases between them. The CDR3 is CASSPLMGSYEQYF. CDR3 sequence (DNA): TGTGCCAGCAGCCCACTGATGGGGAGCTACGAGCAGTACTTC.